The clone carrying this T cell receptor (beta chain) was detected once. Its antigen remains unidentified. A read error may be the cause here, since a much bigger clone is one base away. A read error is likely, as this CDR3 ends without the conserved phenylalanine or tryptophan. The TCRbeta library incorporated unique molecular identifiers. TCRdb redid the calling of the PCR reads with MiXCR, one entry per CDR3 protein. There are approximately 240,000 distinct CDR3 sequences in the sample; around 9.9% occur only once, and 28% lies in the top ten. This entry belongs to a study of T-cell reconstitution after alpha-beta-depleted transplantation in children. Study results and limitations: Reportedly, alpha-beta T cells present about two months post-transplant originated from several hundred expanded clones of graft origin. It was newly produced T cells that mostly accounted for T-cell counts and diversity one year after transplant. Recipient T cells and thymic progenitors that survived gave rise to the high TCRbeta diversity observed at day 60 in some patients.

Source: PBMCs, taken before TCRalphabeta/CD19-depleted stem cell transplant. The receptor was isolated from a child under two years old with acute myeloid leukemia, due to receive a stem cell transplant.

The CDR3: CASAISAEAFI. CDR3 nucleotide sequence: TGCGCCAGTGCTATTTCGGCTGAAGCTTTCATT. The chain is built from TRBV5-1 and TRBJ1-1; D call uncertain. Germline CDR1 SGHRS, CDR2 YFSETQ. Trimming removed 8 bases from V and 6 bases from J, with 11 bases in between. This CDR3 contains 11 residues.